This TCR beta chain was captured by sequencing in a study of blood T cells in healthy people across ages. Trimming pared 2 bases from V and 4 bases from J, leaving 13 bases between. There are 15 residues in the CDR3. Germline CDR1 is MNHEY and CDR2 is SMNVEV (reference sequence). This clonotype appeared once. Next came a second PCR, run for about 7 to 12 cycles, which used a sample-barcoded 5' primer along with a J-beta primer mix. The authors tagged each cDNA molecule using a template-switch adaptor with 12 random nucleotides. TCRdb re-called the 5' RACE reads through MiXCR, storing one row per CDR3 protein. The sample lists roughly 1,800,000 distinct CDR3 sequences; 49% were seen once.

The sample comprised blood. This rearrangement joins TRBV27 to TRBJ2-3; a possible D gene is TRBD2 (6 bases). The TCR was taken from a middle-aged woman in good health. This CDR3 reads CASSLRYREADTQYF. The CDR3 DNA follows: TGTGCCAGCAGTTTACGGTATAGGGAGGCAGATACGCAGTATTTT.